The present T cell receptor beta chain was sequenced within a study of cytomegalovirus exposure and HLA in healthy donors (dated by TCRdb to about 2017). About the study as a whole: The 500 to 700 repertoires of the first cohort and the roughly 120 validation repertoires were produced on the same platform, according to a later analysis. The study was designed to test whether signatures of past pathogen exposure could be identified by cataloging public T cell receptors. Along with the approximately 650-subject first cohort, a separate validation cohort of 120 different subjects was used. To predict cytomegalovirus infection status, the study combined high-throughput TCR immunosequencing, statistical association of individual TCRs with disease status, and machine learning. The paper as a whole reports these results and caveats: A few of the identified cytomegalovirus-associated TCR beta chains were confirmed in vitro to be specific for cytomegalovirus antigens. While some public TCRs were present in many individuals, most TCR sequences turned up only very rarely across donors. The study gave a list of 150 to 200 TCR beta chains associated with cytomegalovirus. The authors suggested that the approach could potentially be extended to other disease states and immunological phenotypes. The validation cohort had no HLA typing available for a later analysis, so co-occurrence within that cohort was assessed over all 120 or so repertoires. Subsequent analysis determined that TCRs grouped into clusters in the first cohort also showed a tendency toward co-occurrence across the approximately 110 validation repertoires, and approximately 94% of cluster scores exceeded 0. The classifier was reported to diagnose cytomegalovirus status with high specificity and sensitivity in both the original and validation cohorts.

Separate from the roughly 650-subject first cohort, the validation cohort of more than 90 subjects was the group to which the donors belonged. Library preparation employed the immunoSEQ multiplex PCR assay. Concerning the study's data processing: To diagnose cytomegalovirus status from the catalog of TCR beta chain sequences, a statistical classification framework was built. TCRdb re-hosts the immuneACCESS table, in-frame sequences only. Its copies lack some clones; in the studies checked, an unresolved V gene accounts for under half of them, and the cause for the rest is not known. That table furnishes V, J and clone size, whereas the DNA furnished D and trimming. Recorded for this sample are approximately 90,000 clones; approximately 96% of them occurred a single time. The ten largest make up 0.6% to 0.95% of the sample. Trimming leaves V shorter by 3 bases and J shorter by 7 bases, with the junction holding 7 bases beyond the gene matches. As encoded in the germline V gene (reference sequence), CDR1 is GTSNPN while CDR2 is SVGIG. The CDR3 spans 13 residues, from the cysteine through the phenylalanine. The only DNA kept is the CDR3, 39 bases in frame from the first base.

As regards this clone: The specificity of this receptor is unknown. No much larger clonotype is one base removed from it; base qualities were not supplied.

The chain uses TRBV30 and TRBJ1-2; TRBD1 agrees with 8 junctional bases. The sample was PBMCs. The TCR was taken from a man between 18 and 29 years old in good health and CMV-seronegative. This receptor carries the CDR3 CAWSPRGLSGYTF. The DNA sequence is as follows: TGTGCCTGGAGCCCCAGGGGGCTTAGTGGCTACACCTTC.